This note documents a single T cell receptor beta chain sequence. The V and J ends lost 6 bases and 3 bases respectively, with 5 bases between them. This CDR3 contains 11 residues. The germline V gene encodes CDR1 MNHEY and CDR2 SVGAGI. This sample was included in a study of blood T cell repertoires in COVID-19. About the study: From the United States, Italy and Spain came samples of acute and convalescent COVID-19. In each case, the material was cDNA or gDNA derived from T cells, B-cell-depleted T cells, or PBMCs.

In the original analysis: Amplification of reference gene primers was used by the study to estimate nucleated cell counts. The protocol was immunoSEQ multiplex PCR, while the TCRdb copy is restricted to in-frame clones and leaves out a portion. V and J calls and clone size follow that table, whereas D and trimming were derived from the DNA. The table includes under 150,000 clones, roughly 80% detected once. The chain joins TRBV6-5 to TRBJ1-2; D possibly corresponds to TRBD1 (5 bases). The source of this sequence is a man aged 50 or older with acute or convalescent COVID-19. Material for sequencing was peripheral blood. The CDR3 nucleotides read TGTGCCAGCAGACAGGACTATGGCTACACCTTC. Residues: CASRQDYGYTF.